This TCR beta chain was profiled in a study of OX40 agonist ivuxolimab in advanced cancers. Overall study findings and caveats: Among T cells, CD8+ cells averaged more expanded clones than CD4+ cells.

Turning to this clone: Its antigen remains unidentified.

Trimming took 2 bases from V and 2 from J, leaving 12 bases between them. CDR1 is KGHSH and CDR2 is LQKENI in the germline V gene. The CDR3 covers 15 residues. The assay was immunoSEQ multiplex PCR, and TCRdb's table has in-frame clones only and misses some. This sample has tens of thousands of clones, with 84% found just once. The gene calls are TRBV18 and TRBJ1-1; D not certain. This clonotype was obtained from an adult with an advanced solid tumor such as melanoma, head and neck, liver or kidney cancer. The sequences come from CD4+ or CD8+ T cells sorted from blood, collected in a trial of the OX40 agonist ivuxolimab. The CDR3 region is CASSPDRWGNTEAFF. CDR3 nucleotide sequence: TGTGCCAGCTCACCAGATCGATGGGGAAACACTGAAGCTTTCTTT.